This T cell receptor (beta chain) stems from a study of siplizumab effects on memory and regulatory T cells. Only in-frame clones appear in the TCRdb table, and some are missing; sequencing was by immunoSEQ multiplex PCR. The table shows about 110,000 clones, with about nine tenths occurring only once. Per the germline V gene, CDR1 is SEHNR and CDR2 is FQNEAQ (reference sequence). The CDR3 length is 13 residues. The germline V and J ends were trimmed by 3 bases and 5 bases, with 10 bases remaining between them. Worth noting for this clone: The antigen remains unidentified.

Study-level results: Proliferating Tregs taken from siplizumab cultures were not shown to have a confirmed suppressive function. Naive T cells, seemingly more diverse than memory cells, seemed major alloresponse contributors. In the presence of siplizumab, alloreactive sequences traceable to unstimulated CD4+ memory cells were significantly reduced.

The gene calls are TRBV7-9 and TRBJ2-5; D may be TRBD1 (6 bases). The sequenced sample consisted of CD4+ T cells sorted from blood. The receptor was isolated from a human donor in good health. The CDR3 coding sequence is TGTGCCAGCAGCTTCCTCCAGGGGGAGACCCAGTACTTC. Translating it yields CASSFLQGETQYF.